The present T cell receptor beta chain was sequenced within a study of blood T cell repertoires in COVID-19. Study as a whole: Material from acute and convalescent COVID-19 was sourced from the United States, Italy and Spain. From T cells, B-cell-depleted T cells, or PBMCs came the material, which was cDNA or gDNA.

Original methodology: By means of reference gene primer amplification, nucleated cell counts were estimated. The assay was immunoSEQ multiplex PCR, and TCRdb's table has in-frame clones only and misses some. V and J calls plus clone size are reproduced from that table; the DNA served to infer D and trimming. The table has just over 85,000 clones, about 88% seen once; the top ten hold approximately 9.3%. Germline V lookup: CDR1 LGHDT, CDR2 YNNKEL (reference sequence). V lost 4 bases and J lost 1, with 8 bases in between. The CDR3 consists of 14 residues. The J gene is TRBJ1-3, the V gene TRBV3-1 (or the pseudogene TRBV3-2), with D unresolved. Sequencing input: peripheral blood. This sequence originates from a man aged 45-65 years with acute or convalescent COVID-19. The CDR3 DNA reads TGTGCCAGCAGCCCATCGGTTTCTGGAAACACCATATATTTT. Encoded protein: CASSPSVSGNTIYF.